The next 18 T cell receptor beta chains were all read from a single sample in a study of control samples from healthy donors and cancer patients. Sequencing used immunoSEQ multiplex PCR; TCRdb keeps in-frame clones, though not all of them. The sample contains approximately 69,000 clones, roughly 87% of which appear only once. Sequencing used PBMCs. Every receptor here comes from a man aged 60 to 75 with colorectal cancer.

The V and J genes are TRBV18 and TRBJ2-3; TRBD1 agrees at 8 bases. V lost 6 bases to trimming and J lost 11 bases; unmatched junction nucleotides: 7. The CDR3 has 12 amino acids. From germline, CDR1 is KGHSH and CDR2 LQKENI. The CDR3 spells CASSPGDRLQYF. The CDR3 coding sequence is TGTGCCAGCTCCCCAGGGGACAGGTTGCAGTATTTT.

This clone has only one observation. CDR3 region: CASSPTGDSGNTIYF. The CDR3 coding sequence is TGTGCCAGCAGCCCCACAGGAGACTCTGGAAACACCATATATTTT. The chain recombines TRBV7-2 with TRBJ1-3; D is possibly TRBD1 (5 bases). Trimming pared 5 bases from V and 0 bases from J, leaving 11 bases between. The CDR3 contains 15 residues. CDR1 is SGHTA and CDR2 is FQGNSA in the germline V gene.

The CDR3 is CASSSSTVSSTDTQYF. CDR3 bases: TGTGCCAGCAGCTCATCGACAGTTTCTAGCACAGATACGCAGTATTTT. This rearrangement joins TRBV7-8 to TRBJ2-3; possible D gene TRBD1, 5 bases. The germline V gene encodes CDR1 SGHVS and CDR2 FQNEAQ. The CDR3 spans 16 residues. Between the trimmed V and J ends, which lost 4 bases and 0 bases, there was a span of 14 bases. Full variable domain (outside the CDR3, taken from reference TRBV7-8 and TRBJ2-3): GAGVSQSPRYKVAKRGQDVALRCDPISGHVSLFWYQQALGQGPEFLTYFQNEAQLDKSGLPSDRFFAERPEGSVSTLKIQRTQQEDSAVYLCASSSSTVSSTDTQYFGPGTRLTVL.

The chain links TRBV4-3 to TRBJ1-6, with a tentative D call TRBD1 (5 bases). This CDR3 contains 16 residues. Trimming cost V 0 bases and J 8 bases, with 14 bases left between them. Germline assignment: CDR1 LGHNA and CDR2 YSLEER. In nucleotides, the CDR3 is TGCGCCAGCAGCCAAGAAATAACAGGATCTTATTCACCCCTCCACTTT. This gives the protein CASSQEITGSYSPLHF.

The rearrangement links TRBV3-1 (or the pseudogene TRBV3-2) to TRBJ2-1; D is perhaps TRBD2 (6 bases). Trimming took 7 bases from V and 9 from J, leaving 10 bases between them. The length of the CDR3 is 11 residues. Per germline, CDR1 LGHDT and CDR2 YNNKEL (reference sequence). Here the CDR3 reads CASMSGVEQFF. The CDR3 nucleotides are TGTGCCAGCATGTCGGGGGTTGAGCAGTTCTTC.

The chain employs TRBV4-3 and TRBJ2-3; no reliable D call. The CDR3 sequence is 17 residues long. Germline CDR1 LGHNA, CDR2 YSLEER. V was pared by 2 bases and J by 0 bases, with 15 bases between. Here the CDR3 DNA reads TGCGCCAGCAGCCAAAGTCCGTCACAAGCTAGCACAGATACGCAGTATTTT. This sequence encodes CASSQSPSQASTDTQYF.

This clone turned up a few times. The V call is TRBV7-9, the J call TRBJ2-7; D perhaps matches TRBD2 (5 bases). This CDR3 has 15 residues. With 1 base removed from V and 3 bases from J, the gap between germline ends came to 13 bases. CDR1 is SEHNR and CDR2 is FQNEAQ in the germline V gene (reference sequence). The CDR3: CASSLVSGSIYEQYF. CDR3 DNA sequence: TGTGCCAGCAGCTTAGTTTCGGGGTCCATCTACGAGCAGTACTTC.

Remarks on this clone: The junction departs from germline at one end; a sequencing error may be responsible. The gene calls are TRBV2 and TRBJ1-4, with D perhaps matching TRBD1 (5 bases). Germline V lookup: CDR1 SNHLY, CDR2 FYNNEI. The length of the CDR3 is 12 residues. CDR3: CASSEGRRGQRF. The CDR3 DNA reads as TGTGCCAGCAGTGAGGGTCGTCGAGGACAAAGATTT.

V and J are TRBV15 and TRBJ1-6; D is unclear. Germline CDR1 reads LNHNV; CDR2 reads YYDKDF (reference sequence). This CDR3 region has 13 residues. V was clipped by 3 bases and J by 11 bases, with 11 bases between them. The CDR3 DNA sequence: TGTGCCACCAGCAGTCATCCTCAAACACCCCTCCACTTT. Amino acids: CATSSHPQTPLHF.

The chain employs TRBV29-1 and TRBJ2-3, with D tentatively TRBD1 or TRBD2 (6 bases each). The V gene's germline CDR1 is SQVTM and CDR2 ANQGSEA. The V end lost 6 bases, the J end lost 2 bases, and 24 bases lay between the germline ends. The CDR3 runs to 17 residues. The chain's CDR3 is CSVGPRGGTPLTDTQYF. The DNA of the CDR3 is TGCAGCGTCGGCCCCAGGGGCGGGACCCCCCTCACAGATACGCAGTATTTT.

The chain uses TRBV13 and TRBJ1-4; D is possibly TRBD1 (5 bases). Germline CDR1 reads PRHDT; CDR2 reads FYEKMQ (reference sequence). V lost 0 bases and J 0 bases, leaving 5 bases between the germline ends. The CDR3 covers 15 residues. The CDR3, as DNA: TGTGCCAGCAGCTTAGGACAGGCAACTAATGAAAAACTGTTTTTT. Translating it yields CASSLGQATNEKLFF. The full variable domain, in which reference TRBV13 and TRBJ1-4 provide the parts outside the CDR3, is AAGVIQSPRHLIKEKRETATLKCYPIPRHDTVYWYQQGPGQDPQFLISFYEKMQSDKGSIPDRFSAQQFSDYHSELNMSSLELGDSALYFCASSLGQATNEKLFFGSGTQLSVL.

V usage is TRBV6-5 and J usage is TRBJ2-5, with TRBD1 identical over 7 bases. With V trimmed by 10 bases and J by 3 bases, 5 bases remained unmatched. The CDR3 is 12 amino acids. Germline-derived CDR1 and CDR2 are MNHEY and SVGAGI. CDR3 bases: TGTGCCACCGGGACAGCAAAAGAGACCCAGTACTTC. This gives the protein CATGTAKETQYF.

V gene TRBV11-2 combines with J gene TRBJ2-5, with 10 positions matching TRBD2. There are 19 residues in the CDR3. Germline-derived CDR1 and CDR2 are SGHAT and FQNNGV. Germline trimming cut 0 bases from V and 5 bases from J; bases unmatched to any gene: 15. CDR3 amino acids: CASSLDYKLAGAARETQYF. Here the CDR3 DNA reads TGTGCCAGCAGCTTAGATTATAAGCTAGCGGGGGCCGCGCGGGAGACCCAGTACTTC.

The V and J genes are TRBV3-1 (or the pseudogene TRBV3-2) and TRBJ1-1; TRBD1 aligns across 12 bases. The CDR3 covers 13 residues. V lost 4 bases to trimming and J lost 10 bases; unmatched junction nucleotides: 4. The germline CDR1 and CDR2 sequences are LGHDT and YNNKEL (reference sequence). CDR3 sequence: CASSRGQGAGAFF. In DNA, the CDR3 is TGTGCCAGCAGCCGGGGACAGGGGGCGGGAGCTTTCTTT.

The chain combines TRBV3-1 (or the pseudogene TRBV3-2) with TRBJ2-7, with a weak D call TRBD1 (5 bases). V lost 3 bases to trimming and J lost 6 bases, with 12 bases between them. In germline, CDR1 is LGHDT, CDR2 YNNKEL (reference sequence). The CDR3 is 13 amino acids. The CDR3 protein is CASSQGQGAEQYF. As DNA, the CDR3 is TGTGCCAGCAGCCAGGGCCAGGGTGCCGAGCAGTACTTC.

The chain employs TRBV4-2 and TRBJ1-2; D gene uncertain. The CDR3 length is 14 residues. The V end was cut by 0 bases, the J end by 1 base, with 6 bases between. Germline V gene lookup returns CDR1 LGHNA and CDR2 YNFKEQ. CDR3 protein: CASSQDTDNYGYTF. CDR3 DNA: TGTGCCAGCAGCCAAGATACAGATAACTATGGCTACACCTTC.

CDR3 in amino acids: CASSTGGSGANVLTF. The CDR3 nucleotides read TGTGCCAGCAGTACCGGGGGGTCTGGGGCCAACGTCCTGACTTTC. V usage is TRBV7-8 and J usage is TRBJ2-6; TRBD2 matches at 7 bases. After removal of 6 bases from V and 1 base from J, the junction contained 3 bases not matched to a gene. Germline lookup yields CDR1 SGHVS and CDR2 FQNEAQ. CDR3 length: 15 residues.

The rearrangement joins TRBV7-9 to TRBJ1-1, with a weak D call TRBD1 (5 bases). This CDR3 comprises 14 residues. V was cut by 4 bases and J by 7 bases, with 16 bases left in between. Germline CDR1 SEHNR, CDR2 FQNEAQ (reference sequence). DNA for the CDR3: TGTGCCAGCAGCTCGGGACTCGGGAGGATTGAAGCTTTCTTT. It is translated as CASSSGLGRIEAFF.